This record looks at one T cell receptor beta chain sequence and its context. Its target is not known. The data were taken from a study of blood T cells in healthy people across ages. The study's findings and limits: As age increased, TCR beta diversity per million T cells fell in a roughly linear fashion. Possibly confounding the expanded clonotype changes was the fact that donor CMV status was unknown.

The CDR3 is 14 residues long. Trimming took 5 bases from V and 6 from J; bases not matched to a gene: 7. Germline CDR1 reads MNHEY; CDR2 reads SVGAGI. Combining a sample-barcoded 5' primer with a J-beta primer mix, a second PCR ran for about 7 to 11 cycles. Each sample yielded at least 3 million CDR3-containing paired-end reads. TCRdb re-analysed the 5' RACE reads in MiXCR, keeping a single row per CDR3 protein. The data show about 380,000 distinct CDR3 sequences, approximately 47% seen once. The total RNA that was extracted per sample amounted to at least 5.5 micrograms. The V call is TRBV6-5, the J call TRBJ1-1; TRBD1 matches at 9 bases. Sequencing was performed on blood. This clonotype was obtained from a man aged 55-75 years in good health. CDR3 loop: CASSLLGQGSEAFF. CDR3 bases: TGTGCCAGCAGTCTCCTGGGACAGGGTTCTGAAGCTTTCTTT.